Listed here are 17 T cell receptor beta chains from one sample, sequenced in a study of beta chain features in type 1 diabetes. Every isolated RNA sample was fully reverse transcribed, so sequencing captured expressed TCRB transcripts. TCRdb keeps only in-frame clones here, not all; method: immunoSEQ multiplex PCR. The repertoire holds around 500,000 clones, with 10% to 12% as singletons. The sample consisted of naive CD4+ T cells from blood. The receptors shown here come from a woman aged 18-35 years in good health.

Turning to this clone: This sample includes further DNA sequences coding for the same CDR3. J is TRBJ2-1 and V is TRBV9, with D possibly matching TRBD1 (7 bases). V was cut by 0 bases and J by 3 bases, with 10 bases left in between. CDR3 length equals 15 residues. Germline lookup yields CDR1 SGDLS and CDR2 YYNGEE. This CDR3 reads CASSVGQGGYNEQFF. Here the CDR3 DNA reads TGTGCCAGCAGCGTAGGACAGGGAGGCTACAATGAGCAGTTCTTC.

The table lists this clone with a few counts. The chain links TRBV2 to TRBJ2-2; 9 nucleotides line up with TRBD1. Trimming took 7 bases from V and 4 from J; bases not matched to a gene: 7. This CDR3 region has 15 residues. Germline CDR1 is SNHLY and CDR2 is FYNNEI. This chain's CDR3 is CASTTGQGGTGELFF. CDR3 DNA: TGTGCCAGCACTACGGGACAGGGAGGCACCGGGGAGCTGTTTTTT.

This clone occurred a few times. The chain carries TRBV18 and TRBJ2-3, with D maybe TRBD1 (6 bases). CDR1 is KGHSH and CDR2 is LQKENI in the germline V gene. This CDR3 region has 14 residues. Trimming took 6 bases from V and 4 from J, leaving 14 bases between them. CDR3 sequence reads: CASSIKTGADTQYF. Here the CDR3 DNA reads TGTGCCAGCTCTATTAAGACAGGCGCAGATACGCAGTATTTT.

The J gene is TRBJ2-3, the V gene TRBV5-1; the D gene is possibly TRBD2 (6 bases). The CDR3 sequence is 14 residues long. CDR1 is SGHRS, CDR2 YFSETQ, per germline. The V end was cut by 0 bases, the J end by 6 bases, with 11 bases between. For the CDR3, the DNA is TGCGCCAGCAGCTTGGATGCGGGGAGGGATACGCAGTATTTT. It encodes CASSLDAGRDTQYF.

A remark on this clone: Other DNA variants within this sample encode the same CDR3. The chain links TRBV27 to TRBJ1-2, with 7 positions matching TRBD1. Germline-derived CDR1 and CDR2 are MNHEY and SMNVEV (reference sequence). The CDR3 length is 13 residues. With V trimmed by 2 bases and J by 5 bases, 2 bases remained unmatched. The CDR3, as DNA: TGTGCCAGCAGTTTAACAGGGGCATATGGCTACACCTTC. Translated: CASSLTGAYGYTF.

This clone was picked up a small number of times. V and J are TRBV2 and TRBJ2-3; D remains unclear. Trimming cost V 4 bases and J 0 bases, with 5 bases left between them. The CDR3 sequence is 13 residues long. CDR1 and CDR2 (germline): SNHLY, FYNNEI. The CDR3 DNA reads as TGTGCCAGCAGTGTTTTTAGCACAGATACGCAGTATTTT. Encoded protein: CASSVFSTDTQYF.

The sample holds a few counts of this clone. The chain is built from TRBV4-1 and TRBJ2-7; 11 nucleotides agree with TRBD2. The CDR3 is 16 residues long. After removal of 1 base from V and 5 bases from J, the junction contained 7 bases not matched to a gene. From germline, CDR1 is MGHRA and CDR2 YSYEKL. CDR3 nucleotides: TGCGCCAGCAGCCAAGGACTAGCGGGGCCTCGGGACGAGCAGTACGTC. Translated, it gives CASSQGLAGPRDEQYV.

Regarding this clone: A much bigger clone sits one base away, suggesting this may be a read error. Other DNA sequences from this sample encode an identical CDR3 as well. The chain's CDR3 is CASSSSTDTQYF. The CDR3 DNA follows: TGTGCCAGCAGCTCTAGCACAGATACGCAGTATTTT. The V and J genes are TRBV7-2 and TRBJ2-3, with D unresolved. V shed 4 bases and J shed 0 bases, with 2 bases lying between them. This CDR3 region has 12 residues. Germline V gene lookup returns CDR1 SGHTA and CDR2 FQGNSA.

This clone was counted only a few times. J is TRBJ2-1 and V is TRBV7-8, with D unclear. CDR3 length: 17 amino acids. Per the germline V gene, CDR1 is SGHVS and CDR2 is FQNEAQ. With 0 bases removed from V and 0 bases from J, the gap between germline ends came to 12 bases. CDR3 residues: CASSLARGPSSYNEQFF. The CDR3 region has the DNA TGTGCCAGCAGCTTAGCTCGCGGCCCGAGCTCCTACAATGAGCAGTTCTTC.

The CDR3 coding sequence is TGTGCCAGCAGTTTAACTCGCTGGGGAGGTCAGCCCCAGCATTTT. Translation gives CASSLTRWGGQPQHF. The V call is TRBV27, the J call TRBJ1-5; no firm D call. The V end was cut by 2 bases, the J end by 6 bases, with 14 bases between. This CDR3 contains 15 residues. Germline CDR1 MNHEY, CDR2 SMNVEV (reference sequence).

A few counts support this clone. The chain uses TRBV7-3 and TRBJ2-1, with D possibly TRBD1 on 6 matching bases. Germline V lookup: CDR1 SGHTA, CDR2 FQGTGA. This CDR3 spans 15 amino acids. V was trimmed by 5 bases and J by 5 bases, leaving 16 bases between them. The CDR3 protein is CASSVQGLVNNEQFF. The CDR3 region has the DNA TGTGCCAGCAGCGTACAGGGTTTGGTAAACAATGAGCAGTTCTTC. The full variable domain, with the rest looked up from reference TRBV7-3 and TRBJ2-1, is GAGVSQTPSNKVTEKGKYVELRCDPISGHTALYWYRQSLGQGPEFLIYFQGTGAADDSGLPNDRFFAVRPEGSVSTLKIQRTERGDSAVYLCASSVQGLVNNEQFFGPGTRLTVL.

This clone was seen a few times. The genes are TRBV15 and TRBJ2-4; 12 bases agree with TRBD2. J was trimmed by 5 bases and V by 0 bases; bases with no gene match: 11. CDR1 and CDR2 (germline): LNHNV, YYDKDF (reference sequence). CDR3 size: 19 residues. This chain's CDR3 is CATSREYGLAGSVQNIQYF. The CDR3 nucleotides are TGTGCCACCAGCAGAGAATATGGACTAGCGGGAAGCGTACAAAACATTCAGTACTTC.

A few counts support this clone. This sequence joins TRBV5-1 and TRBJ2-3; no clear D. The CDR3 totals 12 residues. Trimming stripped 3 bases from V and 6 bases from J, with 8 bases between. Germline lookup yields CDR1 SGHRS and CDR2 YFSETQ. The CDR3 bases are TGCGCCAGCAGCTACACATGGGATACGCAGTATTTT. Amino acid sequence: CASSYTWDTQYF.

The chain recombines TRBV15 with TRBJ1-3; possible D gene TRBD1, 6 bases. The V gene's germline CDR1 is LNHNV and CDR2 YYDKDF (reference sequence). V was cut by 5 bases and J by 0 bases, with 8 bases left in between. This CDR3 spans 14 amino acids. This CDR3 is CATSRGASGNTIYF. In DNA, the CDR3 is TGTGCCACCAGCCGGGGGGCCTCTGGAAACACCATATATTTT.

This clone was seen only a few times. This CDR3 is CASSLVGGFDSDTQYF. The CDR3 DNA sequence: TGCGCCAGCAGCTTGGTAGGGGGATTCGATTCAGATACGCAGTATTTT. V usage is TRBV5-1 and J usage is TRBJ2-3; D possibly corresponds to TRBD1 (6 bases). Germline-derived CDR1 and CDR2 are SGHRS and YFSETQ. The length of the CDR3 is 16 residues. Trimming shortened V by 0 bases and J by 4 bases, and 15 bases separated the two germline ends.

This clone has only a few counts. The chain links TRBV4-1 to TRBJ1-6; D unresolved. Germline V gives CDR1 MGHRA, CDR2 YSYEKL. CDR3 size: 14 residues. Trimming removed 2 bases at V and 4 bases at J, with 6 bases between. For the CDR3, the DNA is TGCGCCAGCAGCCAAACAGAGTATAATTCACCCCTCCACTTT. Translated: CASSQTEYNSPLHF.

The V call is TRBV4-1, the J call TRBJ2-1; no firm D call. Germline CDR1 reads MGHRA; CDR2 reads YSYEKL. Deletions cut 0 bases from V and 2 bases from J, with 8 bases between. The length of the CDR3 is 15 residues. CDR3 bases: TGCGCCAGCAGCCAAGAACAGAGTCCCTACAATGAGCAGTTCTTC. This sequence encodes CASSQEQSPYNEQFF.